Shown below are 26 T cell receptor beta chains from a single sample sequenced in a study of shared clonotypes between healthy human individuals. Here immunoSEQ multiplex PCR was the method, and the copy in TCRdb shows in-frame clones only, minus some. The sample lists about 2,100,000 clones, about 92% occurring once. CD8 cells regarded as naive lacked CD45RO, were positively chosen for CCR7, and omitted terminally differentiated effector memory CD45RA+ cells. The material sequenced was naive CD8+ T cells from PBMCs. These receptor sequences come from a man in his late teens or twenties in good health. Some clones in this sample may be carry-over from other donors' samples.

The V and J genes are TRBV28 and TRBJ2-2, with 7 bases matching TRBD2. The germline CDR1 and CDR2 sequences are MDHEN and SYDVKM. The V gene end was trimmed by 1 base and the J gene end by 1 base; junction bases not matched to a gene: 6. The CDR3 contains 17 residues. In nucleotides, the CDR3 is TGTGCCAGCAGTTTATACTTCCCGGGGGGGAACACCGGGGAGCTGTTTTTT. Translating it yields CASSLYFPGGNTGELFF. Full variable domain (outside the CDR3, taken from reference TRBV28 and TRBJ2-2): DVKVTQSSRYLVKRTGEKVFLECVQDMDHENMFWYRQDPGLGLRLIYFSYDVKMKEKGDIPEGYSVSREKKERFSLILESASTNQTSMYLCASSLYFPGGNTGELFFGEGSRLTVL.

This sequence joins TRBV5-1 and TRBJ2-7; TRBD2 aligns across 10 bases. The germline V gene encodes CDR1 SGHRS and CDR2 YFSETQ. CDR3 length: 17 amino acids. The V and J ends lost 2 bases and 1 base, in that order; junction bases with no gene match: 9. Written as DNA, the CDR3 is TGCGCCAGCAGCTTTGGGCTAGCGGGAGTTGAGTCCTACGAGCAGTACTTC. Its translation: CASSFGLAGVESYEQYF.

The V and J genes are TRBV7-9 and TRBJ2-7; no firm D call. The CDR3 is 11 residues long. Between the trimmed V and J ends, which lost 5 bases and 5 bases, there was a span of 7 bases. CDR1 is SEHNR and CDR2 is FQNEAQ in the germline V gene (reference sequence). Written as DNA, the CDR3 is TGTGCCAGCAGCGTTACGAACGAGCAGTACTTC. The encoded protein is CASSVTNEQYF.

This chain joins TRBV15 and TRBJ1-3; D uncertain. The CDR3 runs to 15 residues. Germline CDR1 is LNHNV and CDR2 is YYDKDF (reference sequence). The V and J ends lost 5 bases and 3 bases respectively, with 14 bases between them. The CDR3 region has the DNA TGTGCCACCAGCGCACGTCCAAAAGTTGGAAACACCATATATTTT. It translates to CATSARPKVGNTIYF. The full variable domain, rest sourced from reference TRBV15 and TRBJ1-3, is DAMVIQNPRYQVTQFGKPVTLSCSQTLNHNVMYWYQQKSSQAPKLLFHYYDKDFNNEADTPDNFQSRRPNTSFCFLDIRSPGLGDTAMYLCATSARPKVGNTIYFGEGSWLTVV.

The chain carries TRBV21-1 and TRBJ2-5. TRBV21-1 is an annotated pseudogene. The CDR3 consists of 12 residues. CDR3 sequence (DNA): TGTGCCAATTCGGCCGCTTGGGAGACCCAGTACTTC. Its protein is CANSAAWETQYF.

This clone showed up just once. The chain has TRBV28 and TRBJ2-1; 11 bases match TRBD2. V lost 6 bases to trimming and J lost 7 bases; unmatched junction nucleotides: 11. CDR1 is MDHEN and CDR2 is SYDVKM in the germline V gene. This CDR3 region has 16 residues. In DNA, the CDR3 is TGTGCCAGCAGGCCAATTCTAGCGGGAGGATTTAATGAGCAGTTCTTC. This codes for CASRPILAGGFNEQFF.

CDR3 in amino acids: CALNRGTEAFF. The CDR3 nucleotides read TGTGCCCTTAACAGGGGCACTGAAGCTTTCTTT. This sequence joins TRBV30 and TRBJ1-1, with 7 nucleotides matching TRBD1. Germline-derived CDR1 and CDR2 are GTSNPN and SVGIG (reference sequence). The CDR3 consists of 11 residues. V gave up 8 bases and J gave up 4 bases; unmatched junction bases: 4.

J is TRBJ2-5 and V is TRBV10-3, with D unresolved. The length of the CDR3 is 14 residues. The germline CDR1 and CDR2 sequences are ENHRY and SYGVKD. The V and J ends lost 3 bases and 1 base respectively, with 9 bases between them. The CDR3 DNA reads TGTGCCATCAGTGACGGCAGCCGCCAAGAGACCCAGTACTTC. Protein product: CAISDGSRQETQYF.

The chain uses TRBV19 and TRBJ2-7; tentatively, D is TRBD2 (6 bases). The CDR3 runs to 15 residues. From germline, CDR1 is LNHDA and CDR2 SQIVND (reference sequence). V was pared by 3 bases and J by 5 bases, with 17 bases between. CDR3 residues: CASSIGLIAGNEQYF. The CDR3 nucleotides are TGTGCCAGTAGTATTGGTCTGATTGCGGGGAACGAGCAGTACTTC.

The rearrangement joins TRBV28 to TRBJ2-7; D is undetermined. CDR1 and CDR2 (germline): MDHEN, SYDVKM. The length of the CDR3 is 15 residues. V shed 6 bases and J shed 0 bases, with 15 bases lying between them. The CDR3 reads CASREDLGYSYEQYF. CDR3 coding DNA: TGTGCCAGCAGGGAAGACCTTGGGTACTCCTACGAGCAGTACTTC.

As regards this clone: At the DNA level, this CDR3 is encoded by other sequences in the same sample as well. The chain links TRBV7-9 to TRBJ2-5, with D unclear. CDR3 length: 14 amino acids. The V and J ends lost 1 base and 1 base respectively, with 7 bases between them. Germline CDR1 is SEHNR and CDR2 is FQNEAQ (reference sequence). Here the CDR3 DNA reads TGTGCCAGCAGCTTAGGCGGCGTCCAAGAGACCCAGTACTTC. It yields the protein CASSLGGVQETQYF. Combining the CDR3 with reference TRBV7-9 and TRBJ2-5 gives the whole variable domain DTGVSQNPRHKITKRGQNVTFRCDPISEHNRLYWYRQTLGQGPEFLTYFQNEAQLEKSRLLSDRFSAERPKGSFSTLEIQRTEQGDSAMYLCASSLGGVQETQYFGPGTRLLVL.

V and J are TRBV4-3 and TRBJ2-7, with D possibly TRBD2 on 5 matching bases. This CDR3 has 16 residues. V was clipped by 0 bases and J by 3 bases, with 15 bases between them. Germline V gene lookup returns CDR1 LGHNA and CDR2 YSLEER. The CDR3 here is CASSQDRRAAYYEQYF. CDR3 in DNA: TGCGCCAGCAGCCAAGATCGGCGAGCGGCCTACTACGAGCAGTACTTC.

This clone came up many times. Different DNA sequences within this sample yield the same CDR3. The chain combines TRBV6-5 with TRBJ2-5; D is undetermined. Germline CDR1 reads MNHEY; CDR2 reads SVGAGI. The CDR3 is 13 amino acids. The ends were cut back, 2 bases at V and 5 bases at J, with 9 bases in the middle. The CDR3 region is CASSYGLRETQYF. Here the CDR3 DNA reads TGTGCCAGCAGTTACGGGCTGAGGGAGACCCAGTACTTC.

This clone came up once. The chain is built from TRBV5-5 and TRBJ1-2, with D possibly matching TRBD1 (5 bases). CDR3 length: 14 amino acids. V lost 0 bases and J 8 bases, leaving 14 bases between the germline ends. Germline CDR1 reads SGHKS; CDR2 reads YYEKEE (reference sequence). The CDR3 protein is CASSLERGTGGYTF. The CDR3, as DNA: TGTGCCAGCAGCTTGGAACGGGGGACCGGCGGCTACACCTTC.

The chain carries TRBV10-3 and TRBJ2-3; D is unclear. Per germline, CDR1 ENHRY and CDR2 SYGVKD. The CDR3 has 13 residues. V lost 6 bases and J lost 4, with 11 bases in between. CDR3 bases: TGTGCCATCAGGGCGACCTTAGCAGATACGCAGTATTTT. Translating it yields CAIRATLADTQYF.

This clone was recorded once. The V and J genes are TRBV28 and TRBJ2-7; the D is unclear. Trimming stripped 10 bases from V and 6 bases from J, with 10 bases between. The germline gives CDR1 MDHEN, CDR2 SYDVKM. The CDR3 runs to 10 residues. CDR3 sequence: CATLQSEQYF. The CDR3 nucleotides are TGTGCCACCCTTCAGAGCGAGCAGTACTTC.

This chain connects TRBV6-5 to TRBJ1-2; 9 bases line up with TRBD1. This CDR3 contains 16 residues. Germline V gene sequence: CDR1 MNHEY, CDR2 SVGAGI. The ends lost 4 bases at V and 0 bases at J; junction bases unmatched: 6. CDR3 amino acids: CASSSGQGAANYGYTF. The CDR3 DNA reads TGTGCCAGCAGTTCGGGACAGGGCGCCGCTAACTATGGCTACACCTTC.

The rearrangement joins TRBV28 to TRBJ2-7; D call uncertain. The V end was cut by 3 bases, the J end by 0 bases, with 12 bases between. The CDR3 runs 15 residues. Germline V gives CDR1 MDHEN, CDR2 SYDVKM. CDR3 in DNA: TGTGCCAGCAGTTTTGTTGTGGGCAGCTCCTACGAGCAGTACTTC. It encodes CASSFVVGSSYEQYF.

Concerning this clone: The same CDR3 also results from other DNA sequences found in this sample. V and J are TRBV27 and TRBJ1-1, with unresolved D. V lost 0 bases and J 1 base, leaving 6 bases between the germline ends. Germline values: CDR1 MNHEY, CDR2 SMNVEV (reference sequence). This CDR3 region has 14 residues. CDR3 in DNA: TGTGCCAGCAGTTTATCGGAGGAGAACACTGAAGCTTTCTTT. Protein: CASSLSEENTEAFF.

This clone appeared once. Other DNA sequences from this sample encode an identical CDR3 as well. This rearrangement joins TRBV7-9 to TRBJ1-5, with TRBD1 as a possible D gene (6 bases). Trimming removed 1 base at V and 4 bases at J, with 8 bases between. CDR1 is SEHNR and CDR2 is FQNEAQ in the germline V gene (reference sequence). CDR3 length: 14 amino acids. The CDR3 here is CASSLGGGNQPQHF. CDR3 in DNA: TGTGCCAGCAGCTTAGGAGGGGGGAATCAGCCCCAGCATTTT.

The chain employs TRBV18 and TRBJ1-4; tentatively, D is TRBD1 (5 bases). Germline-derived CDR1 and CDR2 are KGHSH and LQKENI. The CDR3 runs to 16 residues. Trimming took off 3 bases at V and 7 bases at J, with 18 bases between the two ends. The CDR3 spells CASSPPRVGVIEKLFF. The CDR3 DNA reads TGTGCCAGCTCACCCCCCCGGGTGGGGGTCATTGAAAAACTGTTTTTT.

Here the CDR3 reads CASSPPRGNGELFF. CDR3 DNA sequence: TGTGCCAGCAGTCCGCCGAGGGGTAACGGGGAGCTGTTTTTT. The rearrangement uses TRBV6-5 and TRBJ2-2; either TRBD1 or TRBD2 may fit D (5 bases each). This CDR3 region has 14 residues. Trimming cost V 5 bases and J 7 bases, with 14 bases left between them. Germline values: CDR1 MNHEY, CDR2 SVGAGI.

The chain carries TRBV28 and TRBJ2-3; D might be TRBD1 or TRBD2, each matching 5 bases. V shed 4 bases and J shed 0 bases, with 8 bases lying between them. CDR1 and CDR2 from the germline V gene are MDHEN and SYDVKM. CDR3 length: 14 amino acids. In DNA form, the CDR3 reads TGTGCCAGCAGTTATGAGGGGAGCACAGATACGCAGTATTTT. The encoded protein is CASSYEGSTDTQYF.

CDR3 sequence (DNA): TGTGCCAGCAGCCCAAGCGGGGGGCTAATGAACACTGAAGCTTTCTTT. Translated, it gives CASSPSGGLMNTEAFF. The chain couples TRBV7-3 to TRBJ1-1, with D tentatively TRBD1 (6 bases). V was shortened by 5 bases and J by 0 bases, with 16 bases between the two germline ends. CDR1 and CDR2 (germline): SGHTA, FQGTGA. The CDR3 covers 16 residues.

V and J are TRBV6-6 and TRBJ1-5, with no clear D. Germline V gives CDR1 MNHNY, CDR2 SVGAGI (reference sequence). V lost 5 bases and J 2 bases, leaving 7 bases between the germline ends. The CDR3 has 13 amino acids. CDR3 in DNA: TGTGCCAGCAGTCGACAACGCAATCAGCCCCAGCATTTT. Translated, it gives CASSRQRNQPQHF.

For this clone: This sample includes further DNA sequences coding for the same CDR3. The chain recombines TRBV19 with TRBJ2-7, with 9 positions matching TRBD1. Per germline, CDR1 LNHDA and CDR2 SQIVND (reference sequence). Trimming cost V 10 bases and J 2 bases; bases outside gene matches: 6. This CDR3 spans 13 amino acids. CDR3 DNA sequence: TGTGCCACCTCGGACAGGGGTACCTACGAGCAGTACTTC. This encodes CATSDRGTYEQYF.